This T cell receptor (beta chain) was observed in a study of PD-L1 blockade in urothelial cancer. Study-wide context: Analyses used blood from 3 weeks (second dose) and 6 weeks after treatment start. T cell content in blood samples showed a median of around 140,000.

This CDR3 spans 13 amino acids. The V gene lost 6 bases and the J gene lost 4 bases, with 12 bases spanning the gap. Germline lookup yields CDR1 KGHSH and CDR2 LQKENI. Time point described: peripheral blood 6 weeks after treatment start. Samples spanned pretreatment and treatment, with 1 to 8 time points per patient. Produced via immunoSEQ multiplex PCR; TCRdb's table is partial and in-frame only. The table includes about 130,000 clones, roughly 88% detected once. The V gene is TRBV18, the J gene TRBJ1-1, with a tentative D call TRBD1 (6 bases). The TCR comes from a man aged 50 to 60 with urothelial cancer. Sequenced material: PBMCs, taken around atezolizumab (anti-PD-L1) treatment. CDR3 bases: TGTGCCAGCTCGCAGGGGTTGGGCACTGAAGCTTTCTTT. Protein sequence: CASSQGLGTEAFF.